This T cell receptor (beta chain) was profiled in a study of shared clonotypes between healthy human individuals. Study information: There were three CD4 naive, three CD4 memory, two CD8 naive and one CD8 memory plates per donor.

Donors comprised healthy HIV-negative adults lacking recent acute infections or vaccinations. V was pared by 4 bases and J by 2 bases, with 0 bases of the junction left unmatched. The CDR3 runs to 13 residues. Looked up from germline, CDR1 is SNHLY and CDR2 is FYNNEI. On this clone itself: Its target is unknown. Different DNA sequences within this sample yield the same CDR3.

Overall study findings and caveats: The study sampled only blood, and tissue repertoires likely differ.

Using approximately 200 ng DNA, some 30,000 T cell genomes, the sorted-subset replicate PCRs were run. Assay: immunoSEQ multiplex PCR; the TCRdb copy retains only in-frame clones and omits some. The sample consists of a few million clones, under 95% of them appearing once. Sequences were obtained from naive CD4+ T cells from PBMCs. Subset of the sample: CD45RA+ positively selected. The V call is TRBV2, the J call TRBJ2-7; 9 bases are shared with TRBD1. The sequence was collected from a man between 18 and 29 years old in good health. Some clones in this sample may be carry-over from other donors' samples. CDR3 nucleotide sequence: TGTGCCAGCAGTGGACAGGGGGCCTACGAGCAGTACTTC. The encoded protein is CASSGQGAYEQYF.